This entry is about one T cell receptor beta chain. As yet, its antigen is unknown. The data were obtained in a study of T-cell reconstitution after alpha-beta-depleted transplantation in children. Preparation of the TCRbeta library involved a method that used unique molecular identifiers. MiXCR, applied by TCRdb to the PCR reads, yields one record per CDR3 protein. The sample includes hundreds of thousands of distinct CDR3 sequences, around 15% of them seen just once. Study outcomes and limitations: T-cell numbers and diversity, one year after transplant, stemmed largely from T cells that were newly produced. Surviving recipient T cells and thymic progenitors underlay high day-60 TCRbeta diversity in some patients. Alpha-beta T cells about two months after transplant reportedly derived from several hundred expanded graft clones.

CDR1 is MNHEY and CDR2 is SVGAGI in the germline V gene. The CDR3 sequence is 17 residues long. The V end was cut by 5 bases, the J end by 8 bases, with 25 bases between. V and J are TRBV6-5 and TRBJ2-1, with D perhaps TRBD1 or TRBD2 (5 bases each). The sequencing here drew on PBMCs, mostly from graft donor cells, taken 360 days after TCRalphabeta/CD19-depleted stem cell transplant. The TCR comes from a boy in the first two years of life who had a stem cell transplant for Wiskott-Aldrich syndrome, so the T cells may come from the graft donor. The CDR3 reads CASSHHNRRRLSDEQFF. The DNA for the CDR3 is TGTGCCAGCAGTCACCACAACAGGAGGCGCTTAAGCGATGAGCAGTTCTTC.